This T cell receptor beta chain was sequenced for a study of CD8 T cells in ankylosing spondylitis. The CDR3 consists of 15 residues. Trimming cost V 1 base and J 4 bases; bases outside gene matches: 4. Germline V gives CDR1 MDHEN, CDR2 SYDVKM. This clonotype occurred many times. Antigen: not known. Quantitative 5'-RACE with molecular barcodes was used to make the TCR beta libraries. TCRdb ran MiXCR on the 5' RACE reads and lists one entry per CDR3 protein. Of about 220,000 distinct CDR3 sequences listed, roughly 6.6% are singletons. Study-level findings and limits: Some motif variants were previously reported in reactive arthritis synovial fluid and blood. One TCR beta motif, made up of roughly eight highly homologous variants, appeared characteristic of ankylosing spondylitis blood.

The receptor was isolated from a male donor with ankylosing spondylitis. V is TRBV28 and J is TRBJ1-3; 7 positions match TRBD1. The sequenced material came from blood, either unsorted or a sorted T cell fraction (not recorded which). CDR3 in DNA: TGTGCCAGCAGTTTATTCAGGGGGACCGGAAACACCATATATTTT. It yields the protein CASSLFRGTGNTIYF.